This T cell receptor beta chain was documented in a study of T cell responses to AZD1222 COVID-19 vaccine. Study-wide findings and caveats: Just a handful of people given AZD1222 tested seropositive at baseline.

CDR1 and CDR2 (germline): MDHEN, SYDVKM. The CDR3 sequence is 14 residues long. The ends were cut back, 2 bases at V and 0 bases at J, with 6 bases in the middle. TCRdb keeps only in-frame clones here, not all; method: immunoSEQ multiplex PCR. The data hold approximately 130,000 clones, with more than 85% observed a single time. Notes on this clone: As yet, its antigen is unknown.

This receptor was obtained from an adult in good health. The sample in question was peripheral blood, obtained on day 0 of AZD1222 vaccination. The J gene is TRBJ2-3, the V gene TRBV28; D is undetermined. The CDR3 coding sequence is TGTGCCAGCAGTTTAATACTGAGCACAGATACGCAGTATTTT. Protein sequence: CASSLILSTDTQYF.